These 17 T cell receptor beta chains were sequenced from one sample in a study of cytomegalovirus exposure and HLA in healthy donors. The PCR made use of 60 Vbeta and 13 Jbeta primers. Sequencing used immunoSEQ multiplex PCR; TCRdb keeps in-frame clones, though not all of them. The table has roughly 160,000 clones, about four fifths seen once. The sample consisted of PBMCs. These receptors all stem from a man aged 45-65 years in good health and CMV-seropositive.

V usage is TRBV20-1 and J usage is TRBJ1-1, with D maybe TRBD1 (5 bases). Germline V lookup: CDR1 DFQATT, CDR2 SNEGSKA (reference sequence). The CDR3 is 11 residues long. V gave up 5 bases and J gave up 1 base, with 5 bases separating them. Here the CDR3 DNA reads TGCAGTGCTGGACAGAACACTGAAGCTTTCTTT. This translates into CSAGQNTEAFF.

This clone was seen a handful of times. The V call is TRBV4-3, the J call TRBJ2-2; 14 bases are a match to TRBD2. V was pared by 4 bases and J by 2 bases, with 6 bases of the junction left unmatched. CDR1 and CDR2 (germline): LGHNA, YSLEER. CDR3 size: 18 residues. The CDR3 sequence: CASSPGLAGAKNTGELFF. CDR3 DNA: TGCGCCAGCAGCCCGGGACTAGCGGGGGCCAAAAACACCGGGGAGCTGTTTTTT.

A few counts support this clone. This chain uses TRBV7-9 with TRBJ2-4, with 8 bases lining up with TRBD2. The length of the CDR3 is 15 residues. V was pared by 4 bases and J by 3 bases, with 5 bases of the junction left unmatched. Germline assignment: CDR1 SEHNR and CDR2 FQNEAQ (reference sequence). The DNA of the CDR3 is TGTGCCAGCAGCTCGAGCGGGGGCGGCAAAAACATTCAGTACTTC. Translated: CASSSSGGGKNIQYF.

This sequence joins TRBV2 and TRBJ2-7, with D possibly being TRBD1 (6 bases). Germline V gene lookup returns CDR1 SNHLY and CDR2 FYNNEI. The CDR3 spans 12 residues. Trimming cost V 8 bases and J 13 bases, with 21 bases left between them. The CDR3 here is CASARGRDTIYF. As DNA, the CDR3 is TGTGCCAGCGCTCGGGGCAGGGACACCATCTACTTC.

This clone appeared a single time. The chain has TRBV27 and TRBJ2-3, with 9 bases that match TRBD2. Germline V gene lookup returns CDR1 MNHEY and CDR2 SMNVEV (reference sequence). Unmatched junction bases numbered 16, after V lost 6 bases and J lost 3 bases. The CDR3 covers 18 residues. The CDR3 loop is CASSAGTSQTRLTDTQYF. The CDR3 DNA reads TGTGCCAGCAGCGCCGGGACTAGCCAAACCCGGTTAACAGATACGCAGTATTTT.

V is TRBV15 and J is TRBJ1-1; a possible D gene is TRBD1 (5 bases). The ends were cut back, 0 bases at V and 3 bases at J, with 11 bases in the middle. The CDR3 runs to 15 residues. Looked up from germline, CDR1 is LNHNV and CDR2 is YYDKDF (reference sequence). The CDR3 DNA reads as TGTGCCACCAGCAGAGAGAACAGGATCGACACTGAAGCTTTCTTT. Protein product: CATSRENRIDTEAFF.

There are a few counts of this clone. The CDR3 DNA reads as TGTGCCAGCAGCCACGGGGAGGACCTCCTCCGCACAGATACGCAGTATTTT. It is translated as CASSHGEDLLRTDTQYF. The chain has TRBV7-6 and TRBJ2-3; maybe TRBD2 (6 bases). The CDR3 length is 17 residues. Per the germline V gene, CDR1 is SGHVS and CDR2 is FNYEAQ. V gave up 5 bases and J gave up 1 base, with 19 bases separating them.

Remarks on this clone: A read error may account for a junction end that differs from germline. V usage is TRBV2 and J usage is TRBJ2-7; 7 bases fit TRBD1. Germline V gene sequence: CDR1 SNHLY, CDR2 FYNNEI. This CDR3 is 14 amino acids long. Here the CDR3 DNA reads TGTGCCAGCAGCTCCGGGACAGATTCCTCCGAGCAGTACTTC. This gives the protein CASSSGTDSSEQYF.

This clone was seen once. V gene TRBV6-1 combines with J gene TRBJ2-1, with a tentative D call TRBD2 (6 bases). Germline values: CDR1 MNHNS, CDR2 SASEGT. CDR3 length: 14 amino acids. Trimming pared 6 bases from V and 5 bases from J, leaving 14 bases between. The CDR3 is CASRGDFLNNEQFF. The DNA for the CDR3 is TGTGCCAGCAGGGGGGACTTCTTGAACAATGAGCAGTTCTTC.

The gene calls are TRBV4-1 and TRBJ1-5; D call uncertain. The CDR3 runs to 17 residues. Germline V gives CDR1 MGHRA, CDR2 YSYEKL. V was pared by 0 bases and J by 0 bases, with 12 bases between. CDR3 region: CASSQEFQDYSNQPQHF. As DNA, the CDR3 is TGCGCCAGCAGCCAAGAATTCCAGGATTATAGCAATCAGCCCCAGCATTTT.

The chain recombines TRBV10-2 with TRBJ1-5, with a tentative D call TRBD1 (6 bases). This CDR3 spans 14 amino acids. The V end lost 3 bases, the J end lost 7 bases, and 13 bases lay between the germline ends. Germline-derived CDR1 and CDR2 are WSHSY and SAAADI. CDR3 protein: CASSDAGEGQPQHF. The CDR3 nucleotides read TGCGCCAGCAGTGATGCAGGGGAGGGCCAGCCCCAGCATTTT.

The rearrangement links TRBV13 to TRBJ1-1; 7 positions match TRBD1. Trimming removed 4 bases from V and 0 bases from J; junction bases left unmatched: 20. The CDR3 extends over 20 amino acids. Germline V lookup: CDR1 PRHDT, CDR2 FYEKMQ (reference sequence). In nucleotides, the CDR3 is TGTGCCAGCAGCTCCGACTTTAGACAGGGTACCCCGGACTTGAACACTGAAGCTTTCTTT. Amino acids: CASSSDFRQGTPDLNTEAFF.

This clone has just a few counts. The V call is TRBV6-1, the J call TRBJ1-3; D is uncertain. The CDR3 is made up of 15 amino acids. CDR1 MNHNS and CDR2 SASEGT come from the germline V gene. The V end was cut by 6 bases, the J end by 1 base, with 13 bases between. CDR3 bases: TGTGCCAGCAGCTCCTGGGCTGGATCTGGAAACACCATATATTTT. Its protein product is CASSSWAGSGNTIYF.

The table lists this clone with a count of one. The chain carries TRBV19 and TRBJ2-5; 12 bases match TRBD2. The CDR3 consists of 15 residues. V dropped 4 bases and J dropped 2; count of bases not matched to a gene: 2. Germline loops: CDR1 LNHDA, CDR2 SQIVND (reference sequence). In DNA form, the CDR3 reads TGTGCCAGTAGTACAACTAGCGGGAGGCAAGAGACCCAGTACTTC. This gives the protein CASSTTSGRQETQYF.

The chain joins TRBV12-5 to TRBJ2-2; 12 bases are a match to TRBD2. The CDR3 is 16 amino acids. V lost 6 bases to trimming and J lost 0 bases; unmatched junction nucleotides: 2. Germline V gene lookup returns CDR1 LGHNT and CDR2 FRNRAP. CDR3 sequence: CASGTSGRSNTGELFF. The CDR3 DNA reads as TGTGCTAGTGGCACTAGCGGGAGGTCGAACACCGGGGAGCTGTTTTTT.

The V gene is TRBV6-1, the J gene TRBJ2-4; perhaps TRBD2 as D (5 bases). CDR3 length equals 13 residues. Germline V CDR1 and CDR2: MNHNS, SASEGT. Trimming took off 5 bases at V and 8 bases at J, with 13 bases between the two ends. CDR3 protein: CASSFPQRDIQYF. DNA of the CDR3: TGTGCCAGCAGTTTTCCTCAGAGGGACATTCAGTACTTC.

The chain is built from TRBV5-4 and TRBJ2-5, with D perhaps TRBD2 (5 bases). The J call may not be correct, given that the DNA end is closer to TRBJ2-7. CDR1 and CDR2 (germline): SGHNT, YYREEE (reference sequence). CDR3 length: 14 residues. The CDR3 nucleotides are TGTGCCAGCAGCCGGGAAGGGTACTCCTACGAGCAGTACTTC. Its protein is CASSREGYSYEQYF.